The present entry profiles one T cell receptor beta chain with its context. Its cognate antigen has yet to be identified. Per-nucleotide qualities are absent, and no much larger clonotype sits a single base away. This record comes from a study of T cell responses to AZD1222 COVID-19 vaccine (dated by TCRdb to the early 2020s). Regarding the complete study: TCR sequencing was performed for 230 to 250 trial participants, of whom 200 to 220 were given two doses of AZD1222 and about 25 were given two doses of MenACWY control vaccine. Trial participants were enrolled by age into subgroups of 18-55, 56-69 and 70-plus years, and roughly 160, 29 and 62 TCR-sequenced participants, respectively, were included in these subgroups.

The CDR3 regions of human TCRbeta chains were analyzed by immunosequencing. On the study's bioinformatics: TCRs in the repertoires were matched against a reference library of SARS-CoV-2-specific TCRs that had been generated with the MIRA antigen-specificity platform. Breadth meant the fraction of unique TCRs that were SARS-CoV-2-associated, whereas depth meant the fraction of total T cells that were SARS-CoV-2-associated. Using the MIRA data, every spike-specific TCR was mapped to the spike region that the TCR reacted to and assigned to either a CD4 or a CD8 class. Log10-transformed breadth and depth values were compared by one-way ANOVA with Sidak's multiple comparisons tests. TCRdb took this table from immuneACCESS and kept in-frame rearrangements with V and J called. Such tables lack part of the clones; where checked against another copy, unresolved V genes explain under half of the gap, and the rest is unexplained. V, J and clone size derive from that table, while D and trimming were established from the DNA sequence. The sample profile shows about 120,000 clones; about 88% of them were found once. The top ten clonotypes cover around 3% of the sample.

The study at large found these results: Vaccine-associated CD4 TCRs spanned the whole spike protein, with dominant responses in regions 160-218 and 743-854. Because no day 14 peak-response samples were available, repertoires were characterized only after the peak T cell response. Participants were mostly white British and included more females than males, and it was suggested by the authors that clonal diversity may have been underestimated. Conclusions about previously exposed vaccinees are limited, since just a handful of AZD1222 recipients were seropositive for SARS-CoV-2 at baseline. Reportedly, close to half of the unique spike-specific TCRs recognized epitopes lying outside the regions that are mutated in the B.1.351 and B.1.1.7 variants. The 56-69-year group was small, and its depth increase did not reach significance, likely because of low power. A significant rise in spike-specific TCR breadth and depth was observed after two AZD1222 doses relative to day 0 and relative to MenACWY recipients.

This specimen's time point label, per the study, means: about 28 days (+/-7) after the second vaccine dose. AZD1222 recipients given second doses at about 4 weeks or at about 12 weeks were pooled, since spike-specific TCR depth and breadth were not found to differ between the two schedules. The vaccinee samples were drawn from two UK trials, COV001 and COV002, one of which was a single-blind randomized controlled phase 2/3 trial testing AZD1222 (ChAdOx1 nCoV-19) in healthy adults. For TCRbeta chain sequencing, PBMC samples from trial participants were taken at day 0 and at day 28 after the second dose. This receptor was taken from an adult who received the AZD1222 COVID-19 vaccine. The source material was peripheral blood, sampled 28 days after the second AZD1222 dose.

CDR3 protein: CASSQHQGITNYGYTF. The DNA sequence reads TGTGCCAGCAGCCAACATCAAGGAATAACTAACTATGGCTACACCTTC. The chain employs TRBV7-2 and TRBJ1-2, with the D gene not clear enough to name. V sheds 5 bases and J sheds 0 bases, leaving 16 bases between their ends. The germline V gene sets CDR1 to SGHTA and CDR2 to FQGNSA. Measured from the cysteine to the phenylalanine, the CDR3 is 16 residues long. Only CDR3 DNA remains: 48 bases, in frame from the first base.